Following are 29 T cell receptor beta chains from one sample sequenced in a study of cytomegalovirus exposure and HLA in healthy donors. PCR used 60 Vbeta primers and 13 Jbeta primers. Sequenced by immunoSEQ multiplex PCR; TCRdb stores in-frame clones only, minus some. The sample consists of nearly 100,000 clones, about 72% of them appearing once. Sequencing was carried out using PBMCs. The source of these receptors is a woman aged 60-75 years in good health and CMV-seropositive.

The chain joins TRBV11-2 to TRBJ1-2; TRBD1 matches 7 bases. With 5 bases clipped from V and 6 bases from J, the junction kept 9 bases outside the gene matches. Germline V gene data show CDR1 as SGHAT and CDR2 as FQNNGV. The length of the CDR3 is 14 residues. The CDR3 bases are TGTGCCAGCAGCCCCAGCAGGGGGGCGCATGGCTACACCTTC. Translated: CASSPSRGAHGYTF.

This clone showed up just once. The rearrangement uses TRBV23-1 and TRBJ2-3, with a tentative D call TRBD2 (5 bases). TRBV23-1 carries the ORF label, with uncertain function. The CDR3 is made up of 17 amino acids. Trimming stripped 4 bases from V and 4 bases from J, with 21 bases between. The chain's CDR3 is CASSPSIWEKGSDTQYF. CDR3 DNA: TGCGCCAGCAGTCCATCAATCTGGGAGAAAGGTTCAGATACGCAGTATTTT.

This chain uses TRBV5-1 with TRBJ2-7, with D maybe TRBD2 (6 bases). Trimming took 4 bases from V and 0 from J, leaving 14 bases between them. Germline V lookup: CDR1 SGHRS, CDR2 YFSETQ. This CDR3 is built from 15 residues. This CDR3 reads CASSGLAPSSYEQYF. DNA for the CDR3: TGCGCCAGCAGCGGTCTAGCGCCTAGCTCCTACGAGCAGTACTTC. The entire variable domain, with the rest obtained from reference TRBV5-1 and TRBJ2-7, is as follows: KAGVTQTPRYLIKTRGQQVTLSCSPISGHRSVSWYQQTPGQGLQFLFEYFSETQRNKGNFPGRFSGRQFSNSRSEMNVSTLELGDSALYLCASSGLAPSSYEQYFGPGTRLTVT.

The chain combines TRBV30 with TRBJ1-6, with 10 nucleotides matching TRBD1. CDR3 size: 14 residues. CDR1 is GTSNPN and CDR2 is SVGIG in the germline V gene (reference sequence). Trimming cost V 1 base and J 10 bases; bases outside gene matches: 4. For the CDR3, the DNA is TGTGCCTGGAGTGGACAGGGGGCCGGCTCACCCCTCCACTTT. Residues: CAWSGQGAGSPLHF.

The rearrangement links TRBV9 to TRBJ2-7, with TRBD2 identical over 14 bases. The CDR3 covers 16 residues. V gave up 4 bases and J gave up 5 bases; unmatched junction bases: 8. CDR1 is SGDLS and CDR2 is YYNGEE in the germline V gene. In DNA form, the CDR3 reads TGTGCCAGCAGCCTCGGACTAGCGGGAGGAAGGCACGAGCAGTACTTC. As protein: CASSLGLAGGRHEQYF.

The genes are TRBV6-5 and TRBJ2-7; possibly TRBD1 for D (5 bases). The V and J ends lost 0 bases and 9 bases respectively, with 21 bases between them. Germline lookup yields CDR1 MNHEY and CDR2 SVGAGI. CDR3 length: 16 amino acids. The CDR3 DNA is TGTGCCAGCAGTTACTCGCCCCATGCCCAGGGCTCCGTGCAGTACTTC. This codes for CASSYSPHAQGSVQYF.

J is TRBJ2-2 and V is TRBV27, with TRBD2 matching over 9 bases. The length of the CDR3 is 16 residues. J gave up 5 bases and V 4 bases, and 8 bases lay outside the gene matches. Germline CDR1 reads MNHEY; CDR2 reads SMNVEV (reference sequence). The CDR3 spells CASSSLAGEGTGELFF. As DNA, the CDR3 is TGTGCCAGCAGTTCGTTAGCGGGAGAAGGTACCGGGGAGCTGTTTTTT.

This clone was seen repeatedly, ten times or more. This chain connects TRBV7-2 to TRBJ1-4; 8 bases agree with TRBD1. The CDR3 sequence is 13 residues long. Germline V lookup: CDR1 SGHTA, CDR2 FQGNSA. With V trimmed by 5 bases and J by 8 bases, 4 bases remained unmatched. This CDR3 is CASSRTGREKLFF. The CDR3 bases are TGTGCCAGCAGCCGGACAGGGAGGGAAAAACTGTTTTTT.

J is TRBJ2-5 and V is TRBV6-1; possible D gene TRBD1, 5 bases. Trimming removed 6 bases from V and 3 bases from J, with 17 bases in between. CDR3 size: 15 residues. Per germline, CDR1 MNHNS and CDR2 SASEGT. This CDR3 reads CASSLQEVLKETQYF. The CDR3 DNA reads as TGTGCCAGCAGCCTACAGGAAGTCCTGAAAGAGACCCAGTACTTC.

The CDR3 nucleotides are TGTGCCATCAGTGAGGTAAAGGGACTAGCGGGGTCCTCCGATACGCAGTATTTT. This translates into CAISEVKGLAGSSDTQYF. The gene calls are TRBV10-3 and TRBJ2-3; the match to TRBD2 covers 13 bases. Trimming cost V 2 bases and J 6 bases; bases outside gene matches: 11. Germline values: CDR1 ENHRY, CDR2 SYGVKD. The length of the CDR3 is 18 residues.

CDR3 protein: CASTGGSYEQYF. Written as DNA, the CDR3 is TGTGCCAGCACGGGCGGGTCCTACGAGCAGTACTTC. The chain uses TRBV2 and TRBJ2-7, with D possibly TRBD2 on 5 matching bases. Between the trimmed V and J ends, which lost 7 bases and 1 base, there was a span of 8 bases. The CDR3 is 12 residues long. Per germline, CDR1 SNHLY and CDR2 FYNNEI. The entire variable domain, with the rest obtained from reference TRBV2 and TRBJ2-7, is as follows: EPEVTQTPSHQVTQMGQEVILRCVPISNHLYFYWYRQILGQKVEFLVSFYNNEISEKSEIFDDQFSVERPDGSNFTLKIRSTKLEDSAMYFCASTGGSYEQYFGPGTRLTVT.

V usage is TRBV5-6 and J usage is TRBJ2-1; 9 bases align to TRBD2. The CDR3 is 14 residues long. J lost 6 bases, V lost 3 bases, and 4 bases had no gene match. CDR1 is SGHDT and CDR2 is YYEEEE in the germline V gene. CDR3 nucleotide sequence: TGTGCCAGCAGCTCCGGCGGGAGGGCCAATGAGCAGTTCTTC. Translating gives CASSSGGRANEQFF.

This clone was recorded a few times. The CDR3 DNA sequence: TGCAGTGGGACAAACTATGGCTACACCTTC. This encodes CSGTNYGYTF. The chain is built from TRBV20-1 and TRBJ1-2; TRBD1 might be the D (5 bases). Trimming took 7 bases from V and 2 from J, leaving 5 bases between them. Germline CDR1 and CDR2: DFQATT and SNEGSKA (reference sequence). The CDR3 has 10 amino acids.

Comments on this clone: This sample also contains other DNA sequences that code for the same CDR3. The CDR3 DNA sequence: TGTGCCAGCAGATCCGGGACAGGGCGAACCGGGGAGCTGTTTTTT. Its protein product is CASRSGTGRTGELFF. This sequence joins TRBV7-3 and TRBJ2-2; 9 positions match TRBD1. CDR1 and CDR2 (germline): SGHTA, FQGTGA. J gave up 5 bases and V 6 bases, and 7 bases lay outside the gene matches. CDR3 length: 15 residues.

The rearrangement joins TRBV7-8 to TRBJ2-5; D unresolved. The better agreement between TRBJ2-7 and the DNA end casts doubt on the J call. This CDR3 has 15 residues. Germline V lookup: CDR1 SGHVS, CDR2 FQNEAQ. CDR3 nucleotide sequence: TGTGCCAGCAGCTCCCTTGAGCTCTTCTCCTACGAGCAGTACTTC. Translating gives CASSSLELFSYEQYF.

This chain connects TRBV6-5 to TRBJ2-7; TRBD1 might be the D (5 bases). This CDR3 spans 13 amino acids. V was clipped by 0 bases and J by 13 bases, with 16 bases between them. Germline CDR1 and CDR2: MNHEY and SVGAGI. CDR3 nucleotide sequence: TGTGCCAGCAGTTACTCGATTGGGGCAGCCTCTTACTTC. Residues: CASSYSIGAASYF.

The chain combines TRBV28 with TRBJ2-1; possibly TRBD1 for D (6 bases). Germline V gene lookup returns CDR1 MDHEN and CDR2 SYDVKM. With 4 bases removed from V and 5 bases from J, the gap between germline ends came to 15 bases. The CDR3 is made up of 15 amino acids. The CDR3 nucleotides read TGTGCCAGCAGTTCAGGGGCCGCAGGGGACAATGAGCAGTTCTTC. Protein: CASSSGAAGDNEQFF.

V gene TRBV14 combines with J gene TRBJ1-1; unclear D gene. Germline values: CDR1 SGHDN, CDR2 FVKESK. With 3 bases removed from V and 0 bases from J, the gap between germline ends came to 8 bases. CDR3 size: 14 residues. The CDR3 coding sequence is TGTGCCAGCAGCCACCTATTAATGAACACTGAAGCTTTCTTT. Its translation: CASSHLLMNTEAFF.

The V gene is TRBV2, the J gene TRBJ2-3, with 13 bases that match TRBD2. CDR1 and CDR2 (germline): SNHLY, FYNNEI. CDR3 length equals 15 residues. Losses at the gene ends were 5 bases for V and 8 bases for J; bases not matched to a gene: 7. The CDR3 loop reads CASSPGLAGMGTQYF. CDR3 DNA sequence: TGTGCCAGCAGTCCGGGACTAGCGGGAATGGGTACGCAGTATTTT. Complete variable domain (other parts from reference TRBV2 and TRBJ2-3): EPEVTQTPSHQVTQMGQEVILRCVPISNHLYFYWYRQILGQKVEFLVSFYNNEISEKSEIFDDQFSVERPDGSNFTLKIRSTKLEDSAMYFCASSPGLAGMGTQYFGPGTRLTVL.

This chain uses TRBV7-9 with TRBJ2-2; 7 bases are shared with TRBD2. The trim removed 5 bases at V and 3 bases at J, leaving 12 bases unmatched. In germline, CDR1 is SEHNR, CDR2 FQNEAQ (reference sequence). This CDR3 has 17 amino acids. This CDR3 is CASSPGRGRRDTGELFF. The CDR3 DNA reads as TGTGCCAGCAGCCCAGGGAGGGGCAGGAGAGACACCGGGGAGCTGTTTTTT. Filled out from reference TRBV7-9 and TRBJ2-2, the complete variable domain reads DTGVSQNPRHKITKRGQNVTFRCDPISEHNRLYWYRQTLGQGPEFLTYFQNEAQLEKSRLLSDRFSAERPKGSFSTLEIQRTEQGDSAMYLCASSPGRGRRDTGELFFGEGSRLTVL.

This clone was picked up one time. The chain links TRBV20-1 to TRBJ1-1; D call uncertain. This CDR3 spans 11 amino acids. Trimming removed 3 bases at V and 10 bases at J, with 12 bases between. Germline CDR1 and CDR2: DFQATT and SNEGSKA (reference sequence). CDR3 region: CSASRRSGAFF. The CDR3 nucleotides are TGCAGTGCTAGCAGGAGGAGCGGAGCTTTCTTT.

This clone was seen a few times. This chain links TRBV30 with TRBJ1-1; 7 nucleotides line up with TRBD1. This CDR3 region has 12 residues. CDR1 is GTSNPN, CDR2 SVGIG, per germline (reference sequence). V gave up 3 bases and J gave up 5 bases; unmatched junction bases: 3. As DNA, the CDR3 is TGTGCCTGGAGCAGGGGGTGGACTGAAGCTTTCTTT. This gives the protein CAWSRGWTEAFF.

This chain uses TRBV19 with TRBJ1-2; tentatively, D is TRBD1 (5 bases). Per the germline V gene, CDR1 is LNHDA and CDR2 is SQIVND (reference sequence). The CDR3 sequence is 12 residues long. Trimming left V 5 bases short and J 8 bases short, with 12 bases between. CDR3 protein: CASSFVQGGYTF. In DNA form, the CDR3 reads TGTGCCAGTAGTTTCGTGCAGGGCGGCTACACCTTC.

J is TRBJ2-7 and V is TRBV9; TRBD2 agrees at 9 bases. Looked up from germline, CDR1 is SGDLS and CDR2 is YYNGEE. The J segment lost 3 bases and the V segment lost 4 bases, leaving 8 bases of the junction unmatched. The CDR3 spans 15 residues. This chain's CDR3 is CASSPRIAGDYEQYF. The DNA of the CDR3 is TGTGCCAGCAGCCCGAGAATAGCGGGAGACTACGAGCAGTACTTC.

This rearrangement joins TRBV20-1 to TRBJ2-7; D is uncertain. The V end lost 5 bases, the J end lost 1 base, and 3 bases lay between the germline ends. Germline CDR1 and CDR2: DFQATT and SNEGSKA (reference sequence). The CDR3 consists of 10 residues. The CDR3 coding sequence is TGCAGTGCTCCTTCCTACGAGCAGTACTTC. Translated, it gives CSAPSYEQYF.

V is TRBV7-2 and J is TRBJ2-3; 10 bases match TRBD1. CDR3 length equals 15 residues. Trimming removed 2 bases from V and 6 bases from J; junction bases left unmatched: 5. Germline V lookup: CDR1 SGHTA, CDR2 FQGNSA. CDR3 region: CASSLIRQGADTQYF. The CDR3 DNA sequence: TGTGCCAGCAGCTTAATAAGACAGGGGGCTGATACGCAGTATTTT.

This clone was seen more than once but under ten times. This chain joins TRBV25-1 and TRBJ1-1, with D unclear. The CDR3 spans 12 residues. Trimming removed 2 bases from V and 9 bases from J, with 10 bases in between. Germline-derived CDR1 and CDR2 are MGHDK and SYGVNS. The CDR3 DNA sequence: TGTGCCAGCAGTGAAGGGAGTTTGCAAGCTTTCTTT. Translated, it gives CASSEGSLQAFF.

The chain links TRBV4-2 to TRBJ2-3; 7 bases are shared with TRBD2. CDR3 length equals 15 residues. J gave up 9 bases and V 1 base, and 10 bases lay outside the gene matches. The germline V gene encodes CDR1 LGHNA and CDR2 YNFKEQ. The CDR3 coding sequence is TGTGCCAGCAGCCAAGGGGGGGGTTTGGCAAAAACGCAGTATTTT. Its protein product is CASSQGGGLAKTQYF.

The chain uses TRBV2 and TRBJ2-3, with D possibly being TRBD2 (5 bases). The CDR3 has 14 residues. Germline loops: CDR1 SNHLY, CDR2 FYNNEI. V was cut by 8 bases and J by 2 bases, with 14 bases left in between. CDR3: CASRLAQNTDTQYF. The CDR3 nucleotides read TGTGCCAGCCGGCTAGCCCAGAACACAGATACGCAGTATTTT. The whole variable domain, filled in from reference TRBV2 and TRBJ2-3, reads EPEVTQTPSHQVTQMGQEVILRCVPISNHLYFYWYRQILGQKVEFLVSFYNNEISEKSEIFDDQFSVERPDGSNFTLKIRSTKLEDSAMYFCASRLAQNTDTQYFGPGTRLTVL.